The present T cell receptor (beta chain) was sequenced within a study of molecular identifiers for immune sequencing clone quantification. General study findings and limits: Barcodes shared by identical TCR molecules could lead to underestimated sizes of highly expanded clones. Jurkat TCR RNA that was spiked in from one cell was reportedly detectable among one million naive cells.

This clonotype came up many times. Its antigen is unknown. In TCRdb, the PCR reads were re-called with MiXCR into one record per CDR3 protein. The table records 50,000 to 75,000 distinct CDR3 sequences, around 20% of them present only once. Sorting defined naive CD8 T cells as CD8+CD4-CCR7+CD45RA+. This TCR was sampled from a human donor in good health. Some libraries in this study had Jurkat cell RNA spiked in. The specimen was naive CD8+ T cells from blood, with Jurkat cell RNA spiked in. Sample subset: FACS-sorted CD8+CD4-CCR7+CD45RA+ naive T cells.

The DNA for the CDR3 is TGTGCCACCAGTGACCCCTTAGGGGAGGTGGGGCGTAGCACAGATACGCAGTATTTT. Translated: CATSDPLGEVGRSTDTQYF. V usage is TRBV24-1 and J usage is TRBJ2-3, with a possible D match to TRBD2 (6 bases). The CDR3 runs to 19 residues. V gave up 4 bases and J gave up 0 bases, with 22 bases separating them. Germline loops: CDR1 KGHDR, CDR2 SFDVKD.